The clone carrying this TCR beta chain was observed many times. Its antigen remains unidentified. Per the germline V gene, CDR1 is MNHEY and CDR2 is SVGEGT. Losses at the gene ends were 5 bases for V and 0 bases for J; bases not matched to a gene: 0. This CDR3 is built from 14 residues. The data derive from a study of spatial heterogeneity in lung cancer. General observations from the study: TCRs found ubiquitously expanded in tumor appeared in blood more at resection than at follow-up.

Time point meaning: sample taken at primary tumor resection. From tumor, nontumor lung or frozen PBMC, whole RNA was taken unsorted for sequencing. Donation came from around 72 patients with untreated early-stage non-small cell lung cancer. The study tagged each TCR cDNA molecule with a unique molecular identifier. TCRdb itself ran the 5' RACE reads through MiXCR, one entry per CDR3 protein. The sample lists tens of thousands of distinct CDR3 sequences, roughly an eighth occurring once. This clonotype was obtained from a male donor with early-stage non-small cell lung cancer. V is TRBV6-2 or TRBV6-3 and J is TRBJ2-5, with 10 bases lining up with TRBD1. Sequencing used PBMCs, obtained at surgery. CDR3 in DNA: TGTGCCAGCAGTGGACAGGGGGACCAAGAGACCCAGTACTTC. Its protein is CASSGQGDQETQYF.